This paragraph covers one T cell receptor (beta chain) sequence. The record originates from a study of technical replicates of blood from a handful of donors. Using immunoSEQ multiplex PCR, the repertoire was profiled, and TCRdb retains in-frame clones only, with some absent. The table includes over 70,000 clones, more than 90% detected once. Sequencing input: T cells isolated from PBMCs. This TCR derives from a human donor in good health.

The CDR3 region has the DNA TGTGCCTGGAGTACTAGGGACTATGGCTACACCTTC. This sequence encodes CAWSTRDYGYTF. This rearrangement joins TRBV30 to TRBJ1-2, with no clear D. The CDR3 spans 12 residues. CDR1 and CDR2 (germline): GTSNPN, SVGIG (reference sequence). V was cut by 2 bases and J by 3 bases, with 7 bases left in between.